This TCR beta chain was sequenced in a study of cytomegalovirus exposure and HLA in healthy donors (dated by TCRdb to about 2017). Notes on the research overall: According to an earlier analysis of a few hundred of the donors, some 180 million T cells yielded 90 million to 140 million unique TCR beta sequences and approximately 300 Gb of sequence data. Donor age, sex, ethnicity and CMV serostatus were compiled together with the repertoire data. HLA typing covered class I and class II loci at four-digit resolution. An early release that covered some 630 HLA-typed donors contained around 300 gigabases of sequencing data and tens of millions of unique TCR sequences. Every repertoire in the discovery cohort had been generated on one and the same sequencing platform. To predict cytomegalovirus infection status, the study combined high-throughput TCR immunosequencing, statistical association of individual TCRs with disease status, and machine learning. Rather than drawing on any new phenotypic data, the later analysis identified candidate immune exposures from TCR beta sequences and the way those sequences occurred across donors. Genome-wide SNP genotypes for about 65% of the roughly 670 donors were used in a later genetic analysis, which treated that subset as a discovery cohort. The study used immunosequencing to profile the T cell repertoires of several hundred subjects and linked those repertoires to cytomegalovirus serostatus. The study aimed to test whether signatures of past pathogen exposure could be identified by cataloging public T cell receptors. In addition to the first cohort of 666 subjects, a separate validation cohort of 120 different subjects was used. A later analysis re-analyzed previously published TCR beta repertoires from roughly 600 donors and added high-resolution HLA genotyping to study TCR occurrence patterns. Typing coverage varied by locus: about 620-630 donors for A, B, C, DRB1 and DQB1; roughly 500 for DQA1; about 590 for DPA1; roughly 450 for DPB1. Roughly 5 DR-DQ haplotypes were treated as single units for association and clustering because of strong linkage in the cohort. Across around 400 genotyped donors of the cohort, an average of roughly 250,000 unique TCR beta nucleotide sequences per donor were sequenced, and 15% to 20% of those sequences were non-productive. An earlier analysis of fewer than 700 of the donors applied high-throughput TCR beta sequencing to assess whether each TCR beta V gene segment acted as functional or pseudogenic. Of the approximately 370 genotyped donors, more than 75% were placed in the genetic ancestry cluster associated with self-reported Caucasian donors.

The receptor library was made with the immunoSEQ multiplex PCR assay. The multiplex PCR relied on a mix of 60 forward primers for TCR Vbeta segments and 13 reverse primers for TCR Jbeta segments. The CDR3 region of rearranged TCR beta genes was amplified from genomic DNA by a multiplex PCR assay. The Illumina HiSeq System was used to sequence the amplified TCR beta libraries as 87-base-pair reads. Processing in the source paper ran as follows. Across the 640 or so repertoires, a later analysis counted roughly 84 million unique TCR beta chains, around 11 million of which were shared by at least two donors. A nearest-neighbor algorithm error-corrected the raw reads and collapsed the reads into unique sequences, merging closely related sequences to remove PCR and sequencing errors. Alignment of CDR3 sequences to IMGT reference sequences was used to assign V, D and J gene segments. For a sequence to be retained, at least a six-nucleotide match to both a V gene segment and a J gene segment was required. Rearrangements were called productive when the CDR3 lacked stop codons and stayed in frame with V and J; all others were non-productive. Following IMGT convention, CDR3 was defined as the stretch from the second conserved V-encoded cysteine up to the conserved J-encoded phenylalanine. In an earlier analysis of 500 to 650 of the donors, sequences lacking an unambiguous match to a single V gene segment were excluded. In an earlier analysis of approximately 550 of the donors, V segments were called functional above 56.7% productive rearrangements and were called segregating when the between-donor standard deviation exceeded 5%. A statistical classification framework was developed to diagnose cytomegalovirus status using the catalog of TCR beta chain sequences. A later analysis assigned V and J genes by comparing TCR nucleotide sequences with IMGT/GENE-DB human TR gene sequences. A later analysis assigned CDR3 sequences and most-parsimonious VDJ recombination scenarios with the TCRdist pipeline. A later analysis defined each TCR beta chain by its CDR3 amino acid sequence plus V-gene family, and excluded reads lacking a unique V-gene family. To address suspected cross-contamination and a sequencing artifact, a later analysis removed some 620 highly shared, low-generation-probability nucleotide sequences. For each public chain, a later analysis derived a clonal expansion index from normalized ranks of inferred template counts within each repertoire. In a later analysis, generation probabilities were computed with a VDJ recombination model fitted to out-of-frame rearrangements, and the resulting probabilities were checked against IGoR. In a later analysis, hypergeometric tests were used to score TCR-TCR, TCR-HLA and TCR-CMV co-occurrence, with a repertoire-size bias correction applied to TCR pairs. A later analysis estimated false discovery rates by permuting HLA or CMV assignments 20 times. A later analysis grouped co-occurring TCRs with DBSCAN, adding TCRdist sequence similarity when clustering within HLA-allele-positive subsets. Repertoires with fewer than 30,000 or more than 120,000 public chains, plus five repertoires with anomalous nucleotide sharing, were excluded from co-occurrence clustering. The immuneACCESS repertoire file appears here via TCRdb, limited to in-frame rearrangements. These files lack a portion of the clones; in checked studies, under half of the deficit traces to unresolved V genes, and the cause of the others is not known. V and J calls and clone size come straight from that table; D and trimming were deduced from the DNA. The sample yields approximately 120,000 clones; about 80% were counted once. The ten largest make up 1.8% of the sample.

In the case of this clone: What this receptor recognizes is not known. Base qualities are not at hand, and no much larger clone is one base apart.

In total, approximately 610 healthy bone marrow donors made up the cohort. Cohort members were all nominally healthy when sampled, although unrecorded immune exposures were likely present. The donor tested CMV seronegative and was one of the 352 seronegative cohort members. A peripheral blood sample was collected from each donor, and TCR beta sequencing was performed on peripheral blood mononuclear cells. Genomic DNA was extracted from the blood cell samples with the Qiagen DNeasy Blood Extraction Kit. The CDR3 numbers 15 residues from cysteine through phenylalanine. Kept here is only the CDR3 DNA, which spans 45 bases and is read in frame from base 1. V ends up 0 bases short and J 1 base short, with an unmatched junction base count of 3. The germline V gene encodes CDR1 SGHDT and CDR2 YYEEEE. Results the study describes overall, beyond this receptor: In a later analysis, the rate of TCR association differed among HLA loci, with DRB1 alleles having the most associated TCRs and HLA-C alleles having the fewest. An earlier analysis of several hundred of the donors showed that most TCR beta V segments appeared in productive rearrangements either about 90% or about 30% of the time, which broadly matched IMGT annotations. When HLA alleles, especially DR and DQ, strongly co-occurred, attributing TCR associations to individual alleles was difficult. A cluster of highly shared sequence variants was judged likely to represent a technical artifact of the sequencing pipeline. In this cohort, only TCR beta chains were sequenced, and detectable features were limited by the absence of alpha or paired-chain data. The earlier analysis of some 540 of the donors excluded about 16 rarely observed V segments, including chromosome 9 orphons, because counts were too low. Presence/absence analyses assumed roughly uniform sequencing depth across donors, an assumption that may not hold. A further reported finding was that TCR beta sequences accurately predicted the HLA-A and HLA-B alleles for most subjects in the first cohort. A later analysis reported that several top co-occurrence clusters appeared linked to parvovirus B19, influenza, CMV and Epstein-Barr virus. Some IMGT-functional V segments, including TRBV6-2 and TRBV6-3, could not be told apart with the 87-base-pair reads, so those segments were excluded. Specific HLA alleles were associated with 15,000 to 20,000 TCR beta sequences at a false discovery rate of 0.05 in a later analysis. According to a later analysis, most CMV-associated TCR beta chains appeared to be HLA-restricted, and the HLA associations seemed to be driven largely by CMV exposure. Immune exposure information for the cohort was limited to CMV serostatus. According to the authors, the approach could potentially be generalized to other disease states and immunological phenotypes. In both the original and validation cohorts, the classifier was reported to diagnose cytomegalovirus status with high specificity and sensitivity. A total of 164 TCR beta chains were listed by the study as associated with cytomegalovirus. An association between a missense DCLRE1C variant and V-gene and J-gene trimming of TCR beta chains was found in a later genetic analysis and replicated in an independent cohort. Correlated functional status among segregating V segments might reflect linkage disequilibrium, but an unknown experimental factor could not be ruled out. Because HLA typing was unavailable for some donors at each locus, only the typed subset was used in association tests. While some public TCRs were present in many individuals, most TCR sequences turned up only very rarely across donors. According to a later genetic analysis, donors in an Asian-associated ancestry cluster had fewer N-insertions in productive TCRs than the roughly 670-donor mean. Compared with equally common non-associated chains, HLA-associated TCR beta chains in a later analysis were more clonally expanded and had lower generation probabilities. In vitro tests confirmed that a few of the cytomegalovirus-associated TCR beta chains recognize cytomegalovirus antigens.

The sequenced sample consisted of PBMCs. This sequence was found in a man aged 18 to 29 in good health and CMV-seronegative. The rearrangement joined TRBV5-6 to TRBJ2-5, and TRBD2 aligns with 7 junction nucleotides. The base sequence is TGTGCCAGCAGCTTGGCCGGGGGGACCCAAGAGACCCAGTACTTC. Its product reads: CASSLAGGTQETQYF.